This T cell receptor (beta chain) stems from a study of human T cells and chemical hapten exposure. The time point here: patch test 1, 2 weeks after DPC sensitization. Treatment indicated: therapeutic diphenylcyclopropenone sensitization with weekly scalp DPC. Findings and caveats of the study: Having alopecia, donors may respond immunologically unlike healthy people.

This clonotype came up many times. Its antigen is undetermined. The CDR3 loop spans 14 amino acids. The V and J ends lost 1 base and 5 bases, in that order; junction bases with no gene match: 4. Germline loops: CDR1 SQVTM, CDR2 ANQGSEA. Via MiXCR, TCRdb re-called the RACE reads, giving one row per CDR3 protein. In the table there are 90,000 to 120,000 distinct CDR3 sequences, approximately 10% of which are singletons. This sequence originates from a middle-aged woman with alopecia areata. Some clones in this sample may be carry-over from other donors' samples. This rearrangement joins TRBV29-1 to TRBJ2-5; 10 bases match TRBD2. This material consisted of whole blood, taken in connection with sensitization to the hapten diphenylcyclopropenone (DPC). CDR3 bases: TGCAGCGTTGAAGGTCTAGCGGGAGAGGAGACCCAGTACTTC. It codes for CSVEGLAGEETQYF.